In this sample, the clone carrying this T cell receptor beta chain is medium-sized. TRB rearrangements were amplified by multiplex PCR with BIOMED2 TRB-A/B primers. TCRdb fed the multiplex PCR reads into MiXCR, producing one record per CDR3 protein. The data hold 20,000 to 25,000 distinct CDR3 sequences, with less than 30% observed a single time. V shed 5 bases and J shed 7 bases, with 12 bases lying between them. Germline V lookup: CDR1 LNHDA, CDR2 SQIVND (reference sequence). The CDR3 runs 13 residues. This entry is derived from a study of T and B cells in COVID-19 patients. TRB was amplified from about 240-490 ng of blood genomic DNA.

This TCR was sampled from a human donor who had recovered from COVID-19. The chain uses TRBV19 and TRBJ2-1; D uncertain. The specimen sequenced was blood. In DNA, the CDR3 is TGTGCCAGTAGTCCGGACCAGCCGAATGAGCAGTTCTTC. Protein sequence: CASSPDQPNEQFF.